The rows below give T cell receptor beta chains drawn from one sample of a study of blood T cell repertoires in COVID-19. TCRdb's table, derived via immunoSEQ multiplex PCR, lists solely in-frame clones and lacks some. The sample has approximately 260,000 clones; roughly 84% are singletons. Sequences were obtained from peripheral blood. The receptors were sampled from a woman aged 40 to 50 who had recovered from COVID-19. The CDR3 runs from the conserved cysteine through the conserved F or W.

CASSFFPRGRETQYF,TRBV27,TRBJ2-5
CASSQSGGEQFF,TRBV14,TRBJ2-1
CASSDNSGANVLTF,TRBV4-2,TRBJ2-6
CASSLSAGDNEQYF,TRBV7-3,TRBJ2-7
CASSLTGYEQYF,TRBV7-2,TRBJ2-7
CASSPEGGGPYEQYF,TRBV6-5,TRBJ2-7
CATSRGIFSGQGSPDTQYF,TRBV15,TRBJ2-3
CASSLQDRAHNEQFF,TRBV5-4,TRBJ2-1
CASSSGTGVTETQYF,TRBV11-3,TRBJ2-5
CASSGLTGRREKLFF,TRBV19,TRBJ1-4